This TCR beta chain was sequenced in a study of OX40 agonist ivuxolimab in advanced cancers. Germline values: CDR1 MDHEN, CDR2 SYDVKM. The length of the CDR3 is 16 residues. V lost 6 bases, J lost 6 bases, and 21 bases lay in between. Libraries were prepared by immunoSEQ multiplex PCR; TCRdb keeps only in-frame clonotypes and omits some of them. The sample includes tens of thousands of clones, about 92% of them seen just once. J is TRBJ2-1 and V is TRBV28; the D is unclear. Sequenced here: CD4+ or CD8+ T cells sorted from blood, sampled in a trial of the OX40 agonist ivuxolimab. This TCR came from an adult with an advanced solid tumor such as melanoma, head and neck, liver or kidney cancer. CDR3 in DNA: TGTGCCAGCAGCACCGACGACACCAGGACCCTCAATGAGCAGTTCTTC. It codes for CASSTDDTRTLNEQFF. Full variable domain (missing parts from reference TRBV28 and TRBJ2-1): DVKVTQSSRYLVKRTGEKVFLECVQDMDHENMFWYRQDPGLGLRLIYFSYDVKMKEKGDIPEGYSVSREKKERFSLILESASTNQTSMYLCASSTDDTRTLNEQFFGPGTRLTVL.